This record looks at one T cell receptor (beta chain) sequence and its context. V lost 1 base to trimming and J lost 7 bases; unmatched junction nucleotides: 1. The CDR3 is 14 amino acids. Germline CDR1 and CDR2: SGHTA and FQGNSA. RNA transcripts were the template, and TCR beta CDR3 regions were amplified from them. Second-round multiplex PCR followed a first-round RT-PCR using HTBI primers. TCRdb independently ran MiXCR on the multiplex PCR reads; one entry per CDR3 protein. The profile shows a few hundred thousand distinct CDR3 sequences, about two fifths of them singletons. The record originates from a study of Graves' ophthalmopathy and Graves' hyperthyroidism.

The TCR originated in an adult man with Graves' hyperthyroidism. Sequencing was done on a sample of peripheral blood or thyroid tissue (not recorded which). The chain links TRBV7-2 to TRBJ2-5, with 12 bases identical to TRBD2. The CDR3 reads CASSLGTSGTTQYF. CDR3 sequence (DNA): TGTGCCAGCAGCTTAGGGACTAGCGGGACGACCCAGTACTTC.